What follows are 27 T cell receptor beta chains derived from one specimen sequenced in a study of cytotoxic CD8 clonotypes in ibrutinib-treated CLL. Libraries were prepared by immunoSEQ multiplex PCR; TCRdb keeps only in-frame clonotypes and omits some of them. The sample lists 27,000 or so clones, almost 85% occurring once. The material was PBMCs, obtained after 24 months of ibrutinib treatment. Receptors were obtained from a human donor with chronic lymphocytic leukemia.

CDR3 DNA sequence: TGTGCCAGCTCACCACTGGATTCGGGGGGCTACAATGAGCAGTTCTTC. Its translation is CASSPLDSGGYNEQFF. The J gene is TRBJ2-1, the V gene TRBV18; 7 bases line up with TRBD2. J lost 3 bases, V lost 1 base, and 6 bases had no gene match. Germline CDR1 reads KGHSH; CDR2 reads LQKENI. CDR3 length: 16 amino acids.

The chain uses TRBV6-6 and TRBJ2-7; 8 nucleotides agree with TRBD1. The CDR3 is 15 amino acids. J lost 7 bases, V lost 2 bases, and 10 bases had no gene match. CDR1 MNHNY and CDR2 SVGAGI come from the germline V gene (reference sequence). In DNA, the CDR3 is TGTGCCAGCAGTTACACGGCAGGGGGCTTAAATGAGCAGTACTTC. This codes for CASSYTAGGLNEQYF.

The chain joins TRBV6-5 to TRBJ1-2; D perhaps matches TRBD1 (5 bases). Germline V gene sequence: CDR1 MNHEY, CDR2 SVGAGI. V was clipped by 6 bases and J by 4 bases, with 12 bases between them. CDR3 length equals 13 residues. The CDR3 region is CASRRRRAYGYTF. The CDR3 DNA is TGTGCCAGCAGACGACGCAGGGCCTATGGCTACACCTTC.

In its sample, this clone was seen a few times. This chain connects TRBV6-5 to TRBJ1-1, with D unresolved. The CDR3 length is 12 residues. Trimming left V 4 bases short and J 4 bases short, with 7 bases between. Germline assignment: CDR1 MNHEY and CDR2 SVGAGI. In DNA form, the CDR3 reads TGTGCCAGCAGTTGGGGTGGCACTGAAGCTTTCTTT. Translating gives CASSWGGTEAFF.

The chain has TRBV4-2 and TRBJ2-2, with 13 bases that match TRBD2. Germline V CDR1 and CDR2: LGHNA, YNFKEQ. V was clipped by 4 bases and J by 7 bases; unmatched bases: 15. This CDR3 comprises 19 residues. As DNA, the CDR3 is TGTGCCAGCAGCCTAGGGACTAGCGGGGTTCTCCTACTTGGCGGGGAGCTGTTTTTT. This gives the protein CASSLGTSGVLLLGGELFF.

The J gene is TRBJ1-1, the V gene TRBV19; D might be TRBD1 (5 bases). The V gene lost 4 bases and the J gene lost 6 bases, with 18 bases spanning the gap. CDR1 and CDR2 (germline): LNHDA, SQIVND (reference sequence). The CDR3 loop spans 15 amino acids. Here the CDR3 reads CASSSRGRGEAEAFF. The CDR3 region has the DNA TGTGCCAGTAGTAGCCGGGGACGCGGTGAGGCTGAAGCTTTCTTT.

The V and J genes are TRBV28 and TRBJ2-7; D ambiguous. Germline-derived CDR1 and CDR2 are MDHEN and SYDVKM. Between the trimmed V and J ends, which lost 6 bases and 2 bases, there was a span of 20 bases. The CDR3 extends over 16 amino acids. The CDR3 region has the DNA TGTGCCAGCAGCCCTACGGGTCGGGCCCGAACCTACGAGCAGTACTTC. Its translation is CASSPTGRARTYEQYF.

The rearrangement links TRBV10-3 to TRBJ2-3; possible D gene TRBD1, 6 bases. V was pared by 0 bases and J by 1 base, with 11 bases between. Germline CDR1 reads ENHRY; CDR2 reads SYGVKD. CDR3 size: 16 residues. The CDR3 loop is CAISESEGGRTDTQYF. For the CDR3, the DNA is TGTGCCATCAGTGAGTCGGAAGGGGGACGCACAGATACGCAGTATTTT.

V usage is TRBV5-1 and J usage is TRBJ2-5; 8 nucleotides line up with TRBD2. Germline V gene data show CDR1 as SGHRS and CDR2 as YFSETQ. This CDR3 has 16 residues. V lost 0 bases and J lost 5; bases outside the gene matches: 9. The CDR3 DNA reads as TGCGCCAGCAGCTTGGGCCCGGGACTAGGGTTTGAGACCCAGTACTTC. This sequence encodes CASSLGPGLGFETQYF.

This clone was seen a few times. The rearrangement joins TRBV6-1 to TRBJ1-1, with D perhaps matching TRBD1 (5 bases). Trimming removed 3 bases at V and 1 base at J, with 9 bases between. The CDR3 extends over 14 amino acids. The V gene's germline CDR1 is MNHNS and CDR2 SASEGT. CDR3 DNA sequence: TGTGCCAGCAGTGAGAGGGGAAAGAACACTGAAGCTTTCTTT. This translates into CASSERGKNTEAFF.

V is TRBV13 and J is TRBJ1-2; a possible D gene is TRBD1 (5 bases). Trimming pared 6 bases from V and 2 bases from J, leaving 13 bases between. The CDR3 spans 14 residues. From germline, CDR1 is PRHDT and CDR2 FYEKMQ (reference sequence). The CDR3 DNA reads TGTGCCAGCAGGCCCTATGGGGGAAACTATGGCTACACCTTC. This encodes CASRPYGGNYGYTF.

The chain couples TRBV4-1 to TRBJ2-1, with D tentatively TRBD2 (7 bases). CDR1 and CDR2 (germline): MGHRA, YSYEKL. CDR3 length: 17 residues. The V gene lost 0 bases and the J gene lost 0 bases, with 12 bases spanning the gap. CDR3 nucleotides: TGCGCCAGCAGCCAAGACGAGGGGGGGAGCTCCTACAATGAGCAGTTCTTC. It codes for CASSQDEGGSSYNEQFF.

This chain uses TRBV27 with TRBJ1-1; TRBD1 agrees at 7 bases. CDR1 and CDR2 (germline): MNHEY, SMNVEV (reference sequence). This CDR3 comprises 14 residues. J was trimmed by 8 bases and V by 6 bases; bases with no gene match: 12. The CDR3 DNA reads TGTGCCAGCAGGGACGGACAGGTAACGAAAGAAGCTTTCTTT. Encoded protein: CASRDGQVTKEAFF.

The chain uses TRBV11-3 and TRBJ2-7; TRBD2 matches at 8 bases. The germline V gene encodes CDR1 SGHNT and CDR2 YENEEA. CDR3 length: 15 residues. V lost 4 bases, J lost 2 bases, and 7 bases stayed unmatched. CDR3 residues: CASSSSGGPAYEQYF. CDR3 coding DNA: TGTGCCAGCAGCTCCAGCGGGGGACCCGCCTACGAGCAGTACTTC.

This chain uses TRBV2 with TRBJ2-3; 9 bases map to TRBD1. The germline V gene has CDR1 SNHLY and CDR2 FYNNEI. V gave up 7 bases and J gave up 3 bases; unmatched junction bases: 5. The CDR3 covers 14 residues. The CDR3, as DNA: TGTGCCAGCATGGGGGACAGGGTGACAGATACGCAGTATTTT. Translation gives CASMGDRVTDTQYF.

The chain is built from TRBV2 and TRBJ1-4, with D possibly being TRBD1 (5 bases). CDR1 is SNHLY and CDR2 is FYNNEI in the germline V gene. Trimming pared 4 bases from V and 5 bases from J, leaving 14 bases between. This CDR3 contains 15 residues. CDR3 in DNA: TGTGCCAGCAGTGCCGCAGGGAGGGTAAATGAAAAACTGTTTTTT. Encoded protein: CASSAAGRVNEKLFF.

J is TRBJ1-1 and V is TRBV5-4; D unresolved. Germline V lookup: CDR1 SGHNT, CDR2 YYREEE (reference sequence). Trimming left V 3 bases short and J 2 bases short, with 14 bases between. The CDR3 loop spans 15 amino acids. The DNA of the CDR3 is TGTGCCAGCAGCTCTAGACTGGGAATAAACACTGAAGCTTTCTTT. This translates into CASSSRLGINTEAFF.

This clone was detected only a few times. The chain uses TRBV10-2 and TRBJ1-6; TRBD1 aligns across 7 bases. Germline lookup yields CDR1 WSHSY and CDR2 SAAADI. CDR3 length: 16 amino acids. With V trimmed by 7 bases and J by 3 bases, 9 bases remained unmatched. CDR3 loop: CASKQTGVIYNSPLHF. CDR3 nucleotide sequence: TGCGCCAGCAAGCAAACAGGGGTAATCTATAATTCACCCCTCCACTTT.

V gene TRBV9 combines with J gene TRBJ2-3; D gene uncertain. Between the trimmed V and J ends, which lost 1 base and 2 bases, there was a span of 2 bases. The CDR3 loop spans 12 amino acids. The V gene's germline CDR1 is SGDLS and CDR2 YYNGEE. CDR3: CASSVSTDTQYF. The CDR3 DNA reads as TGTGCCAGCAGCGTATCCACAGATACGCAGTATTTT.

This clone appeared once. The chain employs TRBV6-5 and TRBJ1-5; D ambiguous. Germline CDR1 reads MNHEY; CDR2 reads SVGAGI. The V gene lost 0 bases and the J gene lost 8 bases, with 8 bases spanning the gap. There are 13 residues in the CDR3. The CDR3: CASSYSAREPQHF. CDR3 nucleotide sequence: TGTGCCAGCAGTTACTCGGCACGGGAGCCCCAGCATTTT.

The rearrangement links TRBV2 to TRBJ2-7; D uncertain. V dropped 3 bases and J dropped 2 bases, with 11 bases sitting between them. The CDR3 runs to 14 residues. Germline V gene data show CDR1 as SNHLY and CDR2 as FYNNEI. CDR3 coding DNA: TGTGCCAGCAGTGATCGCAGGATCCCCTACGAGCAGTACTTC. This gives the protein CASSDRRIPYEQYF.

The rearrangement joins TRBV9 to TRBJ1-3; D remains ambiguous. Germline CDR1 and CDR2: SGDLS and YYNGEE. The CDR3 loop spans 18 amino acids. The V end lost 0 bases, the J end lost 0 bases, and 16 bases lay between the germline ends. The CDR3 DNA is TGTGCCAGCAGCGTAGGCGCAGGCTTGAGGAGCTCTGGAAACACCATATATTTT. This sequence encodes CASSVGAGLRSSGNTIYF.

The chain carries TRBV5-1 and TRBJ2-1; the D gene is possibly TRBD2 (6 bases). This CDR3 is 16 amino acids long. Germline V gene data show CDR1 as SGHRS and CDR2 as YFSETQ. V lost 2 bases and J lost 8, with 20 bases in between. In DNA, the CDR3 is TGCGCCAGCAGCTTAAATTCCCCGGCGGGGAATTATGAGCAGTTCTTC. This codes for CASSLNSPAGNYEQFF. Combining the CDR3 with reference TRBV5-1 and TRBJ2-1 gives the whole variable domain KAGVTQTPRYLIKTRGQQVTLSCSPISGHRSVSWYQQTPGQGLQFLFEYFSETQRNKGNFPGRFSGRQFSNSRSEMNVSTLELGDSALYLCASSLNSPAGNYEQFFGPGTRLTVL.

This clone is medium-sized (0.01 to 0.1%) in the sample. The chain's CDR3 is CASSPPTGEGEQYF. CDR3 coding DNA: TGTGCCAGCAGCCCTCCGACAGGGGAAGGCGAGCAGTACTTC. The chain is built from TRBV7-9 and TRBJ2-7, with 8 bases fitting TRBD1. Germline V gene data show CDR1 as SEHNR and CDR2 as FQNEAQ (reference sequence). This CDR3 is 14 amino acids long. Unmatched junction bases numbered 9, after V lost 5 bases and J lost 6 bases.

V and J are TRBV19 and TRBJ2-5, with 7 bases aligning to TRBD2. J lost 3 bases, V lost 1 base, and 8 bases had no gene match. The CDR3 loop spans 16 amino acids. Germline V gives CDR1 LNHDA, CDR2 SQIVND (reference sequence). CDR3 sequence reads: CASSIGRWLAEETQYF. CDR3 in DNA: TGTGCCAGTAGTATAGGGCGGTGGCTAGCGGAAGAGACCCAGTACTTC.

The V gene is TRBV4-1, the J gene TRBJ1-2, with 7 positions matching TRBD1. Germline loops: CDR1 MGHRA, CDR2 YSYEKL. The CDR3 sequence is 15 residues long. J was trimmed by 8 bases and V by 3 bases; bases with no gene match: 12. CDR3 region: CASSHPFDRAGGYTF. In DNA, the CDR3 is TGCGCCAGCAGCCACCCATTCGACAGGGCGGGCGGCTACACCTTC.

The V gene is TRBV6-6, the J gene TRBJ2-2; maybe TRBD2 (7 bases). CDR3 length equals 16 residues. Trimming took off 5 bases at V and 6 bases at J, with 19 bases between the two ends. The germline gives CDR1 MNHNY, CDR2 SVGAGI (reference sequence). The CDR3 DNA sequence: TGTGCCAGCAGTACCGTAGGGGGGGCCTCAGCCGGGGAGCTGTTTTTT. Protein product: CASSTVGGASAGELFF.